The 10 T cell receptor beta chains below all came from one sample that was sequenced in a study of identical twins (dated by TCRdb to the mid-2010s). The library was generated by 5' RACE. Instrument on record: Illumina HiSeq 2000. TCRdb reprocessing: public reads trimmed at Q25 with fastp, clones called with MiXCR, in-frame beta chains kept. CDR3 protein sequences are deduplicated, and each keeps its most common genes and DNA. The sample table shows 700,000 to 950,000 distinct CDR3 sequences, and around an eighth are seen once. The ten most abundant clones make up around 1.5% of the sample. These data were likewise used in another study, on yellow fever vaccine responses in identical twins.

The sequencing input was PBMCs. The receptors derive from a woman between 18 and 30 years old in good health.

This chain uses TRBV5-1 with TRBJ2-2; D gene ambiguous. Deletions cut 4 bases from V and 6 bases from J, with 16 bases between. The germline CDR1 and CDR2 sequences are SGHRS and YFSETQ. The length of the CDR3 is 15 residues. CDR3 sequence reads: CASSPMPLASGELFF. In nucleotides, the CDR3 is TGCGCCAGCAGCCCAATGCCGCTTGCCTCCGGGGAGCTGTTTTTT.

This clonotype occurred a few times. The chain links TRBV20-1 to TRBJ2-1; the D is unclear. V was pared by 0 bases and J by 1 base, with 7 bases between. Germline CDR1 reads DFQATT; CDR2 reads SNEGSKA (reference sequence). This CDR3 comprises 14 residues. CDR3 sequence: CSARDMESYNEQFF. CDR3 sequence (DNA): TGCAGTGCTAGAGATATGGAGTCCTACAATGAGCAGTTCTTC.

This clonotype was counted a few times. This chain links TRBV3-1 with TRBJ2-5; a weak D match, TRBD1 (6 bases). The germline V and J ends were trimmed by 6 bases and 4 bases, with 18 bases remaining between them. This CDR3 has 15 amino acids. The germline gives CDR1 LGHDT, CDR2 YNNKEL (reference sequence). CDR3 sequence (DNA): TGTGCCAGCAGTCCCAGGGGCCGGAATGGAGAGACCCAGTACTTC. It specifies CASSPRGRNGETQYF.

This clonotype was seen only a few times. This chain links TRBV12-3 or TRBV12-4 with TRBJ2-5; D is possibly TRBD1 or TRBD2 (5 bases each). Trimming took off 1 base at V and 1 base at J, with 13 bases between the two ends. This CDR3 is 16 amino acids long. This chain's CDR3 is CASSLGDLRFQETQYF. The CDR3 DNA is TGTGCCAGCAGTTTAGGGGACCTAAGGTTCCAAGAGACCCAGTACTTC.

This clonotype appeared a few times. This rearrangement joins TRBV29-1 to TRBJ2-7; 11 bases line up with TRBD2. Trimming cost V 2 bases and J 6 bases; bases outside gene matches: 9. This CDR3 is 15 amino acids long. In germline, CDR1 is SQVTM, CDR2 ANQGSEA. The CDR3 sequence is CSVETSGGYIIEQYV. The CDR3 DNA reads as TGCAGCGTTGAAACTAGCGGGGGATACATCATCGAGCAGTACGTC.

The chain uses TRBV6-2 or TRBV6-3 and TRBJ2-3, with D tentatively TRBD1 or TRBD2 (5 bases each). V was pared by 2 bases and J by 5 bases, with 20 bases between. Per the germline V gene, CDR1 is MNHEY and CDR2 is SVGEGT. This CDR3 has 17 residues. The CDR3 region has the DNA TGTGCCAGCAGTTACGGGCGGGCCAGGGCCATGGGAGATACGCAGTATTTT. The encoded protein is CASSYGRARAMGDTQYF.

For the CDR3, the DNA is TGTGCCAGCAGCCCCGGATGGAACATTCAGTACTTC. Protein sequence: CASSPGWNIQYF. The J gene is TRBJ2-4, the V gene TRBV4-2; D is ambiguous. The length of the CDR3 is 12 residues. The germline CDR1 and CDR2 sequences are LGHNA and YNFKEQ. Trimming took off 4 bases at V and 7 bases at J, with 8 bases between the two ends.

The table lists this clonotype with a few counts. The CDR3 sequence is CASSSGPLVGTEAFF. DNA for the CDR3: TGCGCCAGCAGCTCCGGACCCCTGGTGGGCACTGAAGCTTTCTTT. V is TRBV4-1 and J is TRBJ1-1; no firm D call. V dropped 5 bases and J dropped 4 bases, with 17 bases sitting between them. The CDR3 sequence is 15 residues long. Per the germline V gene, CDR1 is MGHRA and CDR2 is YSYEKL.

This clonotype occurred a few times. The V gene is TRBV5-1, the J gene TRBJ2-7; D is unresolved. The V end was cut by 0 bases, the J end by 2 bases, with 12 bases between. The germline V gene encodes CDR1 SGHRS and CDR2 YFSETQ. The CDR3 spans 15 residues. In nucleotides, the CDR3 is TGCGCCAGCAGCTTGGCCAATAGGGAAACCTACGAGCAGTACTTC. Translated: CASSLANRETYEQYF. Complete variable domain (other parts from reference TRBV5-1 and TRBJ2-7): KAGVTQTPRYLIKTRGQQVTLSCSPISGHRSVSWYQQTPGQGLQFLFEYFSETQRNKGNFPGRFSGRQFSNSRSEMNVSTLELGDSALYLCASSLANRETYEQYFGPGTRLTVT.

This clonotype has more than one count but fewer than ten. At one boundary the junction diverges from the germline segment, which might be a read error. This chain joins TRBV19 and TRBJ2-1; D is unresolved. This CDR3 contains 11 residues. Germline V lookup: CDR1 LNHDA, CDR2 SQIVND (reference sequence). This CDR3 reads CASSIGDEQFF. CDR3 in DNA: TGTGCCAGTAGCATAGGAGATGAGCAGTTCTTC.